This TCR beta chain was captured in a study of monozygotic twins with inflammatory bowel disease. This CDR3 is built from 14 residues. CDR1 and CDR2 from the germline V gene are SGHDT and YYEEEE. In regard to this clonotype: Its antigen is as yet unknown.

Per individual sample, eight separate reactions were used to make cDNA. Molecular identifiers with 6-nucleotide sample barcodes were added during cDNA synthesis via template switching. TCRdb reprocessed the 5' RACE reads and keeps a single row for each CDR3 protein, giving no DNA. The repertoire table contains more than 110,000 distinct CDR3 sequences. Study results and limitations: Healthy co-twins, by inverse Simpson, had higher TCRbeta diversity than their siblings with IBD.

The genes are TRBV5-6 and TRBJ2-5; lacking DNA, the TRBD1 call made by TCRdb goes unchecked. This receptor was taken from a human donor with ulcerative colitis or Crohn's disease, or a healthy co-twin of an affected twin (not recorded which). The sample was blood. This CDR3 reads CASTQGGWQETQYF. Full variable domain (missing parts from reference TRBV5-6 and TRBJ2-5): DAGVTQSPTHLIKTRGQQVTLRCSPKSGHDTVSWYQQALGQGPQFIFQYYEEEERQRGNFPDRFSGHQFPNYSSELNVNALLLGDSALYLCASTQGGWQETQYFGPGTRLLVL.